This T cell receptor (beta chain) is drawn from a study of a mutant IDH1 vaccine in newly diagnosed glioma. CDR1 is MNHEY and CDR2 is SVGAGI in the germline V gene. The CDR3 covers 13 residues. Deletions cut 10 bases from V and 2 bases from J, with 13 bases between. Method: immunoSEQ multiplex PCR; TCRdb's copy keeps in-frame clones and lacks some. The data hold over 45,000 clones, with around 92% observed a single time. With regard to this clone: Its target is unknown.

The time point was: week 35, safety follow-up. Each dose of the vaccine consisted of 300 ug of mutant IDH1 20-mer peptide, with topical imiquimod. The TCR comes from a man aged 45-60 years with glioma. V is TRBV6-5 and J is TRBJ2-3; perhaps TRBD2 as D (6 bases). Here the sequenced sample was PBMCs, taken from a glioma patient whose treatment included an IDH1 peptide vaccine. The CDR3 reads CATNSGVTDTQYF. The CDR3, as DNA: TGTGCCACAAATAGCGGAGTCACAGATACGCAGTATTTT.